This record concerns one TCR beta chain sequence. Antigen unknown. The sample belongs to a study of vaccination and CD4 T cells after COVID-19. Study information: Cellular stimulation was performed using overlapping spike peptides derived from SARS-CoV-2, HCoV-NL63, HCoV-OC43 and HCoV-229E.

Trimming left V 6 bases short and J 6 bases short, with 21 bases between. The germline gives CDR1 MNHNS, CDR2 SASEGT. The CDR3 covers 16 residues. The Oncomine TCR Beta short-read assay was what sequenced the DNA obtained from cultured CD4+ T cells. Genomic DNA was taken out of cultured CD4+ T cells by extraction. TCRdb ran MiXCR on the PCR reads and lists one entry per CDR3 protein. In the table there are more than 9,000 distinct CDR3 sequences, more than 40% of which are singletons. This sample's treatment: approximately nine-day PBMC culture with coronavirus spike peptide pools or control peptides (ViraFEST assay).

The clonotype was recovered from a human donor who had recovered from COVID-19. This chain joins TRBV6-1 and TRBJ1-5, with D perhaps TRBD1 (5 bases). The sequenced sample was CD4+ T cells from blood, cultured in vitro. The CDR3 DNA sequence: TGTGCCAGCAGCCCAGGCACCGGGGGGTTGACTCAGCCCCAGCATTTT. Translation gives CASSPGTGGLTQPQHF.